This TCR beta chain originates from a study of T cell responses to AZD1222 COVID-19 vaccine. Across the whole study: Whether given at about 4 or about 12 weeks, second doses were pooled. Study-wide results and limits: Spike-wide vaccine-associated CD4 TCRs dominated at 160-218 and 743-854. Unmutated regions of variants are reportedly targeted by nearly half of spike-specific TCRs. Donor demographics were predominantly white British with a female majority; clonal diversity may be underestimated.

Measured with immunoSEQ multiplex PCR; TCRdb has only the in-frame clones, and not every one. Among approximately 150,000 clones listed, 93% were seen once. The V end lost 0 bases, the J end lost 2 bases, and 17 bases lay between the germline ends. There are 17 residues in the CDR3. CDR1 is SGHVS and CDR2 is FQNEAQ in the germline V gene. With respect to this clone: No antigen is known for it.

The TCR was taken from an adult in good health. The sample here was peripheral blood, taken on day 0 of AZD1222 vaccination. This rearrangement joins TRBV7-8 to TRBJ2-7; the D gene is possibly TRBD1 (6 bases). The CDR3 region is CASSLALATGRTYEQYF. For the CDR3, the DNA is TGTGCCAGCAGCTTAGCTTTGGCGACAGGCCGAACCTACGAGCAGTACTTC.